This TCR beta chain derives from a study of CD8 T cells in Susac syndrome. Relapsing-remitting disease, either stable or active, was present in the treatment-naive patients who were the multiple sclerosis controls. Both CD4+ and CD8+ T cells were negatively isolated, and TEMRA cells underwent FACS enrichment. Study-level points and caveats: That the number of individuals in its TCR sequencing and HLA analysis was relatively small was acknowledged by the study.

With regard to this clonotype: The antigen is unknown.

Roughly 0.45 to 1 ug RNA was reverse transcribed with random hexamers. With immunoSEQ multiplex PCR, TCR beta CDR3 was amplified across 54 Vbeta and 13 Jbeta. TCRdb analysed the immunoSEQ multiplex PCR reads with MiXCR anew, one entry per CDR3 protein. The sample contains some 260,000 distinct CDR3 sequences, 70% to 90% of which appear only once. Sequenced material: CD8+ T cells from PBMCs. The sequence was collected from a human donor with multiple sclerosis.

The CDR3 protein is CASRDGDRAEQYF. CDR3 DNA sequence: TGTGCCAGCAGAGATGGGGACAGGGCCGAGCAGTACTTC. The chain joins TRBV6-1 to TRBJ2-7, with 9 bases aligning to TRBD1. V dropped 6 bases and J dropped 6; count of bases not matched to a gene: 6. The V gene's germline CDR1 is MNHNS and CDR2 SASEGT. This CDR3 is 13 amino acids long.